The clone carrying this T cell receptor (beta chain) was detected once. The sample is drawn from a study of blood T cell repertoires in COVID-19. As for the study in general: Sample material is recorded as cDNA or gDNA derived from T cells, B-cell-depleted T cells, or PBMCs.

Per the original methods: Estimation of nucleated cell counts relied on the amplification of reference gene primers. Only in-frame clones appear in the TCRdb table, and some are missing; sequencing was by immunoSEQ multiplex PCR. V and J calls plus clone size are reproduced from that table; the DNA served to infer D and trimming. The sample consists of around 200,000 clones, approximately 84% of them appearing once. This receptor was taken from a human donor with acute or convalescent COVID-19. The donor label of this sample is uncertain. Sequencing was performed on peripheral blood.

The CDR3 region is CASGPLEGTQYF. The CDR3 bases are TGTGCTAGTGGCCCCCTGGAGGGGACCCAGTACTTC. V gene TRBV12-5 combines with J gene TRBJ2-5, with a possible D match to TRBD2 (6 bases). V was shortened by 6 bases and J by 7 bases, with 12 bases between the two germline ends. Germline V gene sequence: CDR1 LGHNT, CDR2 FRNRAP. CDR3 length equals 12 residues.